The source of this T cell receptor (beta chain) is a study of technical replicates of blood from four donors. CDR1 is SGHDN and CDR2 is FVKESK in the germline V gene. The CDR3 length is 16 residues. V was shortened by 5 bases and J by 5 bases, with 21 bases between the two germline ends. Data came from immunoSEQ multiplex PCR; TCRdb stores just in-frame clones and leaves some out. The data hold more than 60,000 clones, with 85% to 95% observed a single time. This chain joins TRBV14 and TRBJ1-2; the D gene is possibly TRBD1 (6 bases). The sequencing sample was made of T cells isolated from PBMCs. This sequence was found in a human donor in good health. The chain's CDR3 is CASSEYRRGVGYGYTF. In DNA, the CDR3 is TGTGCCAGCAGCGAATACCGCAGGGGAGTAGGGTATGGCTACACCTTC.